This T cell receptor (beta chain) was identified in a study of tumor-infiltrating lymphocytes in primary liver carcinoma. Findings and caveats of the study: Paired tumor-adjacent and tumor-blood samples overlapped less than tumor region pairs did.

Co-extraction of both nucleic acids (RNA and DNA) used about 20-34 mg of unsorted bulk tissue. Subjects presented with primary liver carcinoma managed by surgical resection. With chronic HBV infection, the patients were also treatment-naive. Every tumor contributed samples taken at five separate regions. With a constant-region primer, TCR beta cDNA was made from 450 to 550 ng of total RNA. Slightly modified ARM-PCR served as the procedure for the TCR beta libraries. These libraries came from three rounds of nested multiplex PCR. The study ran its first two PCR rounds for approximately 11 cycles each, using TRBV1-TRBV30 forward primers and a C-beta reverse primer. One entry per CDR3 protein, called by TCRdb with MiXCR from the multiplex PCR reads. This table has about 35,000 distinct CDR3 sequences, less than 85% appearing once. As concerns this clonotype: Its specificity is not known. As the CDR3 is not closed by the conserved phenylalanine or tryptophan, this likely results from a read error.

The CDR3 covers 13 residues. The ends lost 7 bases at V and 11 bases at J; junction bases unmatched: 11. Per germline, CDR1 MNHEY and CDR2 SVGAGI. This rearrangement joins TRBV6-5 to TRBJ1-1, with TRBD1 identical over 9 bases. The material sequenced was liver tumor tissue from sampling region 4. Subset described: tumor region T4, right-lateral pole. The TCR was taken from a man in his forties with primary liver carcinoma and hepatitis B virus infection. CDR3 in DNA: TGTGCCAGCAATAGGACAGGGGAAACAGAGGCTTTCATT. It yields the protein CASNRTGETEAFI.